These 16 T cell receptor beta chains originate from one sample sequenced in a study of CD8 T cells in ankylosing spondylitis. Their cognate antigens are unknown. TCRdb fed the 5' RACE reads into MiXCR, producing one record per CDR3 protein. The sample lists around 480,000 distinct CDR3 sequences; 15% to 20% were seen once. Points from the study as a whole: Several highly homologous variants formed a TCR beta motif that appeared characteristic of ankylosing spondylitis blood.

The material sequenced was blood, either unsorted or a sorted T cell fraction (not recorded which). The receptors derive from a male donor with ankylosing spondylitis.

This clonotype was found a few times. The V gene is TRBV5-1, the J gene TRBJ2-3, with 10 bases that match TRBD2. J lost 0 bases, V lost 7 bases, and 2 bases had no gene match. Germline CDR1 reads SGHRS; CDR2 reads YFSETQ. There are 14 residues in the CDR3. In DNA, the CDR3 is TGCGCCAGCGGACTAGCGGTTAGCACAGATACGCAGTATTTT. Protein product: CASGLAVSTDTQYF. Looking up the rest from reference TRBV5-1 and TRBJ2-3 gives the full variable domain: KAGVTQTPRYLIKTRGQQVTLSCSPISGHRSVSWYQQTPGQGLQFLFEYFSETQRNKGNFPGRFSGRQFSNSRSEMNVSTLELGDSALYLCASGLAVSTDTQYFGPGTRLTVL.

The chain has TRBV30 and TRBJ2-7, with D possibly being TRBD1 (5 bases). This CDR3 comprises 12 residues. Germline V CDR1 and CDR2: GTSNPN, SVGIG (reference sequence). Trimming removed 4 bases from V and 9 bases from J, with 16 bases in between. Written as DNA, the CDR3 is TGTGCCTGGACCCAGGGTCCCTCGCCGCAGTACTTC. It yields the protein CAWTQGPSPQYF.

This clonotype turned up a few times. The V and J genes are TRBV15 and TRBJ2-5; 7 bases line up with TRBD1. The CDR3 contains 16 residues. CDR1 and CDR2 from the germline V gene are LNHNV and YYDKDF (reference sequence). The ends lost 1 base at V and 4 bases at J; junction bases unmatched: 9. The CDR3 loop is CATSRAAGGFGETQYF. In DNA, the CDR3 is TGTGCCACCAGCAGAGCTGCAGGGGGATTCGGAGAGACCCAGTACTTC.

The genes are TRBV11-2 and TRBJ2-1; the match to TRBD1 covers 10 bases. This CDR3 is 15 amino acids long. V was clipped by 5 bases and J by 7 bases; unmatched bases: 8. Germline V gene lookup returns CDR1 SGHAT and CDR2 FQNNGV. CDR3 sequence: CASSLGTGVWNEQFF. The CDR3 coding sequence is TGTGCCAGCAGCCTCGGGACAGGGGTGTGGAATGAGCAGTTCTTC. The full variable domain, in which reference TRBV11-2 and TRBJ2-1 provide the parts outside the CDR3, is EAGVAQSPRYKIIEKRQSVAFWCNPISGHATLYWYQQILGQGPKLLIQFQNNGVVDDSQLPKDRFSAERLKGVDSTLKIQPAKLEDSAVYLCASSLGTGVWNEQFFGPGTRLTVL.

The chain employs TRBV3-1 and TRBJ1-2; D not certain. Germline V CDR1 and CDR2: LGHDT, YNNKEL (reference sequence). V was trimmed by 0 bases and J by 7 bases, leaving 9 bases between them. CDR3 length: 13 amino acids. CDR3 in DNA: TGTGCCAGCAGCCAAGAGCCGGCCCTTGGCTACACCTTC. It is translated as CASSQEPALGYTF.

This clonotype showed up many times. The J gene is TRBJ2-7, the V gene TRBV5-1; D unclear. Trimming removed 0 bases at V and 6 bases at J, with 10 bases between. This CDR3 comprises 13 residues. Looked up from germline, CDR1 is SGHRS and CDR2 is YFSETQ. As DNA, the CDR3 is TGCGCCAGCAGCTTGGGAGGTTCAAGCGAGCAGTACTTC. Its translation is CASSLGGSSEQYF.

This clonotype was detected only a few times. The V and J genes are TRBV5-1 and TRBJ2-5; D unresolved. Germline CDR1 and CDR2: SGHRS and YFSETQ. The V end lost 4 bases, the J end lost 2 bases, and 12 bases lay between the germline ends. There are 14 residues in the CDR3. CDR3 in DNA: TGCGCCAGCAGCCAGCTCCGGTCTCAAGAGACCCAGTACTTC. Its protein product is CASSQLRSQETQYF.

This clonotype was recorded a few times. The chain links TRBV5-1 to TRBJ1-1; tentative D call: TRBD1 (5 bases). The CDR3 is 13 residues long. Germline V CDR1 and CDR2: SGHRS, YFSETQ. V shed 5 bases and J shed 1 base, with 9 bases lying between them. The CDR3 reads CASRLQENTEAFF. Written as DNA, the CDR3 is TGCGCCAGCAGGTTACAGGAGAACACTGAAGCTTTCTTT.

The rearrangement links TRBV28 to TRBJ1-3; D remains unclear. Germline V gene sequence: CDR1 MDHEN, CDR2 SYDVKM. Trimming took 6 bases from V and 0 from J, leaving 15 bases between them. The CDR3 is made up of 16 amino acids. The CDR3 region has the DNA TGTGCCAGCAGGCAACTCGTACAGTACTCTGGAAACACCATATATTTT. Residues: CASRQLVQYSGNTIYF.

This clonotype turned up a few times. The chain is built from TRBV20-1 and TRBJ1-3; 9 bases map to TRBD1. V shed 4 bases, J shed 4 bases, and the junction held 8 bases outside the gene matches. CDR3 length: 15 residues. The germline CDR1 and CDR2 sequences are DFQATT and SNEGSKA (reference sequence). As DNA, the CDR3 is TGCAGTGCTATGGGCGACAGGGGGTTAGGAAACACCATATATTTT. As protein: CSAMGDRGLGNTIYF.

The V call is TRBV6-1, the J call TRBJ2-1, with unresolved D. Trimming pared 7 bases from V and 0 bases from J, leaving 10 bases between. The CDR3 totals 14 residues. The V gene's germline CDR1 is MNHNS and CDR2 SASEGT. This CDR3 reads CASKRTGSYNEQFF. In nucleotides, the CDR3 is TGTGCCAGCAAGAGGACCGGCTCCTACAATGAGCAGTTCTTC.

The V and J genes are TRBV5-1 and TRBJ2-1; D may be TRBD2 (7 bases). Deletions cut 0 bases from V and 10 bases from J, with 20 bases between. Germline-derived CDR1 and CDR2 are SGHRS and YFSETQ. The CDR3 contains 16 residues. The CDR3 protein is CASSLGGGGPGGEQFF. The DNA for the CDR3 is TGCGCCAGCAGCTTGGGTGGCGGGGGCCCCGGGGGCGAGCAGTTCTTC. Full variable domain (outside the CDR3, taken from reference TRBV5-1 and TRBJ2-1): KAGVTQTPRYLIKTRGQQVTLSCSPISGHRSVSWYQQTPGQGLQFLFEYFSETQRNKGNFPGRFSGRQFSNSRSEMNVSTLELGDSALYLCASSLGGGGPGGEQFFGPGTRLTVL.

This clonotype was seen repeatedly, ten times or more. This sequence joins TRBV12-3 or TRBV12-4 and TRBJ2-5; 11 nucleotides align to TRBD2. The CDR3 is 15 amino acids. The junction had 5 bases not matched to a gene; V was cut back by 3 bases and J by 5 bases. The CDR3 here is CASSFSGGARETQYF. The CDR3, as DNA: TGTGCCAGCAGTTTTAGCGGGGGGGCCCGGGAGACCCAGTACTTC.

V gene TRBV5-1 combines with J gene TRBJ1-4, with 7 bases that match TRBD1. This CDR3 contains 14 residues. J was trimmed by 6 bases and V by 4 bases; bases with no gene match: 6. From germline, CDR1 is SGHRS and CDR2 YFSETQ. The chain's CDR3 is CASSPSTGYEKLFF. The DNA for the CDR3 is TGCGCCAGCAGCCCTTCGACAGGGTATGAAAAACTGTTTTTT.

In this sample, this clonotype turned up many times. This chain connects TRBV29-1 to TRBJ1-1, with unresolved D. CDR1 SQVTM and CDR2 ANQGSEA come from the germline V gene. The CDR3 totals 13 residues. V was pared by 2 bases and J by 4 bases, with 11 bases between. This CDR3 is CSVEKGAGTEAFF. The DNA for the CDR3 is TGCAGCGTTGAAAAGGGAGCAGGCACTGAAGCTTTCTTT. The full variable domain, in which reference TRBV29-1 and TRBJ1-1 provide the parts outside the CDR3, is SAVISQKPSRDICQRGTSLTIQCQVDSQVTMMFWYRQQPGQSLTLIATANQGSEATYESGFVIDKFPISRPNLTFSTLTVSNMSPEDSSIYLCSVEKGAGTEAFFGQGTRLTVV.

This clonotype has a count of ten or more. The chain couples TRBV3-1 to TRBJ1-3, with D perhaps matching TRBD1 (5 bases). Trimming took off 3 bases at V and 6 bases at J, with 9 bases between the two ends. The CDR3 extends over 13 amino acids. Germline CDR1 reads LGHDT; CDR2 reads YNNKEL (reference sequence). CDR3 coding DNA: TGTGCCAGCAGCCACGGGGCGGAAAACACCATATATTTT. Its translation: CASSHGAENTIYF.